The entry below describes one TCR beta chain. The CDR3 is made up of 15 amino acids. TCRdb keeps only in-frame clones here, not all; method: immunoSEQ multiplex PCR. Altogether roughly 90,000 clones are present, 75% to 95% being singletons, with the ten largest covering roughly 1.9%. This sample is drawn from a study of T cell changes during pregnancy in multiple sclerosis. This chain links TRBV1 with TRBJ2-2; no DNA check was done on the table's D call, TRBD1. TRBV1 is flagged as a pseudogene. Specimen: peripheral blood, collected in the first trimester of pregnancy. The receptor's source is a female donor in good health, enrolled as a control in a pregnancy study. CDR3 loop: CTSSQEQTGEGELFF. DNA for the CDR3: TGCACCAGCAGCCAAGAACAGACAGGGGAAGGCGAGCTGTTTTTT.